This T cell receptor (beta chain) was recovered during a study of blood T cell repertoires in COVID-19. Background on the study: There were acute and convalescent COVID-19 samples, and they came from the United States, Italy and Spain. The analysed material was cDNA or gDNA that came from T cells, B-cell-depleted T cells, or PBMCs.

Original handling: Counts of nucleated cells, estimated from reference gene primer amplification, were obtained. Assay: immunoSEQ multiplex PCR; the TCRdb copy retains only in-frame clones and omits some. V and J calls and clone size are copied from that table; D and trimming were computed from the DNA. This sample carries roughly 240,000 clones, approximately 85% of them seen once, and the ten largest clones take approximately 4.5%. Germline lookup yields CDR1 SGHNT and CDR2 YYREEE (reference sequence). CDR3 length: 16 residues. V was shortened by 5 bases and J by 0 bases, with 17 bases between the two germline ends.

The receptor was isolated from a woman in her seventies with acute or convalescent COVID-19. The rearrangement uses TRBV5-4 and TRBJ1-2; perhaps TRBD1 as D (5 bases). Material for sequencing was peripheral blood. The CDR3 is CASSHPSGGSNYGYTF. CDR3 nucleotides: TGTGCCAGCAGTCATCCCTCTGGGGGGTCTAACTATGGCTACACCTTC.